These T cell receptor beta chains were read from a single sample in a study of CD8+ T cells in alopecia areata. Generated by immunoSEQ multiplex PCR, the TCRdb table keeps only in-frame clones and is missing some. The data contain around 29,000 clones, 70% to 80% of them singletons. Material for sequencing was NKG2D-low CD8+ T cells sorted from blood. The source of these receptors is a human donor with alopecia areata. The CDR3 runs from the conserved cysteine through the conserved F or W. D genes are given only for firm matches. For some rows the clone size is stated as once, few or many, or as a class when expanded; others skip it.

v_gene,j_gene,abundance,d_gene,CDR3aa,CDR3nt
TRBV23-1,TRBJ2-3,NA,NA,CASSQSFGLTPPRGPQYF,TGCGCCAGCAGTCAATCGTTTGGACTAACACCCCCCCGGGGGCCGCAGTATTTT
TRBV28,TRBJ2-7,NA,NA,CATGRGPYEQYF,TGTGCCACGGGGCGTGGTCCCTACGAGCAGTACTTC
TRBV28,TRBJ2-7,few,NA,CASSALYEQYF,TGTGCCAGCAGTGCACTCTACGAGCAGTACTTC
TRBV7-3,TRBJ2-5,NA,TRBD1,CASSIAGTEETQYF,TGTGCCAGCAGCATAGCCGGGACAGAAGAAACCCAGTACTTC
TRBV15,TRBJ2-1,NA,NA,CATSRSTSPYNEQFF,TGTGCCACCAGCAGATCGACCAGCCCCTACAATGAGCAGTTCTTC
TRBV4-2,TRBJ2-7,NA,TRBD2,CASSQDSSGGYEQYF,TGTGCCAGCAGCCAAGATTCTAGCGGGGGTTACGAGCAGTACTTC
TRBV11-2,TRBJ2-1,NA,TRBD2,CASSPLRGEYFYNEQFF,TGTGCCAGCAGCCCCCTGCGGGGGGAGTATTTTTACAATGAGCAGTTCTTC
TRBV27,TRBJ1-5,once,NA,CASSLLWQGSNQPQHF,TGTGCCAGCAGTTTACTATGGCAGGGTAGCAATCAGCCCCAGCATTTT
TRBV29-1,TRBJ2-7,NA,NA,CSVESFGGADEQYF,TGCAGCGTTGAATCGTTTGGGGGGGCAGATGAGCAGTACTTC
TRBV7-6,TRBJ2-7,NA,NA,CASSLGAGPEQYF,TGTGCCAGCAGCTTAGGTGCAGGGCCCGAGCAGTACTTC
TRBV29-1,TRBJ1-1,NA,NA,CSGRGAGAPDTEAFF,TGCAGCGGAAGGGGTGCAGGGGCTCCCGACACTGAAGCTTTCTTT
TRBV6-6,TRBJ2-1,once,NA,CASSYFKNSYNEQFF,TGTGCCAGCAGTTACTTTAAAAACTCCTACAATGAGCAGTTCTTC
TRBV5-4,TRBJ1-2,NA,NA,CASSFNGEDGYGYTF,TGTGCCAGCAGCTTTAACGGGGAAGATGGCTATGGCTACACCTTC
TRBV28,TRBJ2-7,NA,TRBD1,CASRRDSHSYEQYF,TGTGCCAGCAGGAGGGACAGCCATTCCTACGAGCAGTACTTC
TRBV7-9,TRBJ2-1,few,NA,CASSLAFSYNEQFF,TGTGCCAGCAGCTTAGCGTTTTCCTACAATGAGCAGTTCTTC
TRBV11-1,TRBJ2-7,NA,TRBD1,CASSTGQIEQYF,TGTGCCAGCAGCACGGGACAGATCGAGCAGTACTTC
TRBV19,TRBJ2-5,NA,NA,CASSIGSSRQETQYF,TGTGCCAGTAGTATTGGCTCTAGCAGGCAAGAGACCCAGTACTTC
TRBV6-6,TRBJ2-4,NA,TRBD1,CASSETGSRIQYF,TGTGCCAGCAGTGAGACAGGGTCGCGCATTCAGTACTTC
TRBV30,TRBJ2-3,NA,TRBD2,CAWSPAAGFLDTQYF,TGTGCCTGGAGTCCAGCAGCGGGATTTCTAGATACGCAGTATTTT
TRBV4-3,TRBJ2-1,NA,TRBD1,CASSQDRDPYNEQFF,TGCGCCAGCAGCCAGGACAGGGACCCCTACAATGAGCAGTTCTTC
TRBV7-9,TRBJ2-3,NA,NA,CASSFGSTDTQYF,TGTGCCAGCAGCTTCGGGAGCACAGATACGCAGTATTTT
TRBV29-1,TRBJ2-7,NA,NA,CSVVTGPSSYEQYF,TGCAGCGTTGTGACAGGCCCGAGCTCCTACGAGCAGTACTTC
TRBV6-1,TRBJ2-7,NA,NA,CASSRTGESSYEQYF,TGTGCCAGCAGTCGAACCGGGGAGAGCTCCTACGAGCAGTACTTC
TRBV15,TRBJ2-3,NA,NA,CATSRGMEGGLADTQYF,TGTGCCACCAGCAGAGGAATGGAGGGGGGGCTCGCAGATACGCAGTATTTT
TRBV5-6,TRBJ2-7,NA,TRBD2,CASSLGLAGIVEQYF,TGTGCCAGCAGCTTGGGACTAGCGGGAATTGTCGAGCAGTACTTC
TRBV7-9,TRBJ2-7,few,NA,CASSVAGNYYEQYF,TGTGCCAGCAGCGTAGCCGGGAACTACTACGAGCAGTACTTC
TRBV6-6,TRBJ2-7,NA,NA,CASSYPGPGTAYEQYF,TGTGCCAGCAGTTACCCCGGGCCGGGGACGGCCTACGAGCAGTACTTC
TRBV15,TRBJ2-3,few,NA,CATSRGGLEYF,TGTGCCACCAGCAGAGGAGGATTGGAGTATTTT
TRBV4-1,TRBJ2-7,once,TRBD1,CASSRLDLAGTGGNEQYF,TGCGCCAGCAGCCGCCTTGATCTCGCCGGGACAGGGGGAAACGAGCAGTACTTC
TRBV6-4,TRBJ1-1,few,NA,CASSDSLNTEAFF,TGTGCCAGCAGTGACTCGCTGAACACTGAAGCTTTCTTT
TRBV2,TRBJ2-3,NA,NA,CARKGPTDTDTQYF,TGTGCCAGAAAGGGACCGACCGACACAGATACGCAGTATTTT
TRBV9,TRBJ2-1,medium-sized,TRBD1,CASSVRMGQGVDEQFF,TGTGCCAGCAGCGTACGTATGGGACAGGGAGTCGATGAGCAGTTCTTC
TRBV29-1,TRBJ1-2,NA,TRBD1,CSVEGRGRFGGYTF,TGCAGCGTTGAGGGAAGGGGGCGATTTGGTGGCTACACCTTC
TRBV19,TRBJ1-2,NA,TRBD1,CASSSPGTAYGYTF,TGTGCCAGTAGTTCACCCGGGACAGCCTATGGCTACACCTTC
TRBV4-3,TRBJ1-5,NA,NA,CASSQDAHGEPQPQHF,TGCGCCAGCAGCCAAGATGCCCACGGGGAGCCGCAGCCCCAGCATTTT
TRBV5-1,TRBJ2-1,NA,NA,CASSDAERNEQFF,TGCGCCAGCAGCGACGCGGAGCGGAATGAGCAGTTCTTC
TRBV4-3,TRBJ1-6,few,NA,CASSPEWPEGGSPLHF,TGCGCCAGCAGCCCAGAGTGGCCTGAGGGGGGCTCACCCCTCCACTTT
TRBV7-9,TRBJ2-1,few,NA,CASSGRDRRSSYNEQFF,TGTGCCAGCAGCGGTCGAGACAGGAGAAGCTCCTACAATGAGCAGTTCTTC
TRBV4-1,TRBJ2-3,NA,NA,CASSQLVFPDTQYF,TGCGCCAGCAGCCAACTGGTGTTTCCAGATACGCAGTATTTT
TRBV29-1,TRBJ1-2,NA,NA,CSVEDYYGYTF,TGCAGCGTTGAAGACTACTATGGCTACACCTTC
TRBV29-1,TRBJ2-2,NA,TRBD1,CSVDTRGNTGELFF,TGCAGCGTTGATACCAGGGGGAATACCGGGGAGCTGTTTTTT
TRBV7-8,TRBJ2-7,NA,NA,CASSLATSYEQYF,TGTGCCAGCAGCTTAGCGACGAGTTACGAGCAGTACTTC
TRBV25-1,TRBJ2-7,NA,NA,CASSGIITYEQYF,TGTGCCAGCAGTGGAATCATCACCTACGAGCAGTACTTC
TRBV4-1,TRBJ1-2,many,NA,CASSQVTANYGYTF,TGCGCCAGCAGCCAAGTTACAGCTAACTATGGCTACACCTTC
TRBV29-1,TRBJ2-1,NA,NA,CSVETPRHTEQFF,TGCAGCGTGGAAACCCCACGGCATACCGAGCAGTTCTTC
TRBV4-1,TRBJ2-1,NA,TRBD2,CASSRTSGINEQFF,TGCGCCAGCAGCCGGACTAGCGGGATAAATGAGCAGTTCTTC
TRBV30,TRBJ1-1,NA,NA,CAWSVLTDNTEAFF,TGTGCCTGGAGTGTACTGACAGACAACACTGAAGCTTTCTTT